The present TCR beta chain was sequenced within a study of CD8 T cells in ankylosing spondylitis. General study findings and limits: Clones linked to the disease showed a CD8+ phenotype. They occurred at relatively low frequencies in peripheral blood. Ankylosing spondylitis blood appeared to be characterized by a TCR beta motif of under ten highly homologous variants. There was reportedly significant enrichment of clones that were disease-linked in matched ankylosing spondylitis synovial fluid.

V lost 6 bases, J lost 4 bases, and 7 bases stayed unmatched. This CDR3 is 14 amino acids long. Germline V gene sequence: CDR1 SQVTM, CDR2 ANQGSEA. With respect to this clonotype: Its antigen is unknown.

Molecular-barcoded quantitative 5'-RACE produced these TCR beta libraries. TCRdb re-called the 5' RACE reads through MiXCR, storing one row per CDR3 protein. The data show 400,000 or so distinct CDR3 sequences, 20% to 30% seen once. The sequencing input was blood, either unsorted or a sorted T cell fraction (not recorded which). This clonotype originated in a male donor with ankylosing spondylitis. This sequence joins TRBV29-1 and TRBJ2-1; 9 bases map to TRBD1. The CDR3 loop is CSVWTGASYNEQFF. DNA for the CDR3: TGCAGCGTATGGACAGGGGCCTCTTACAATGAGCAGTTCTTC.